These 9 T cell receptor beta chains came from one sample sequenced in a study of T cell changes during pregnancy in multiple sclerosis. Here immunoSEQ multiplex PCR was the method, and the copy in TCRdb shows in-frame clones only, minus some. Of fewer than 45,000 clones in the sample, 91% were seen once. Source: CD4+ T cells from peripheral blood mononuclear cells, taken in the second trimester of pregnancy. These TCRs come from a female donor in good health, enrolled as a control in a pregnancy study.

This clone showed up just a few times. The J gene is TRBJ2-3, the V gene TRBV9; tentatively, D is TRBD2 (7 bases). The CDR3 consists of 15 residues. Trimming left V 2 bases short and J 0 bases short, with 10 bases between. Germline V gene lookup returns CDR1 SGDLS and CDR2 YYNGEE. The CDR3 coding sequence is TGTGCCAGCAGCGTGAGGGGGGGAAGCACAGATACGCAGTATTTT. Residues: CASSVRGGSTDTQYF.

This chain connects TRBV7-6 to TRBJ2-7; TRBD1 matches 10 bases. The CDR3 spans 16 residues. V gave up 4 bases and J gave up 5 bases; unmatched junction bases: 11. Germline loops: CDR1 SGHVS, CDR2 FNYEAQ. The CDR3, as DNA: TGTGCCAGCAGCTCCCCCACCCGGGACAGGGGCAACGAGCAGTACTTC. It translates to CASSSPTRDRGNEQYF.

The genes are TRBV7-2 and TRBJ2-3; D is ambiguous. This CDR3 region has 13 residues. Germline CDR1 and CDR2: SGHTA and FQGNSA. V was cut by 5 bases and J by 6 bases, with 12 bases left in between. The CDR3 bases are TGTGCCAGCAGCCCCATAGCTTTGGATACGCAGTATTTT. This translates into CASSPIALDTQYF.

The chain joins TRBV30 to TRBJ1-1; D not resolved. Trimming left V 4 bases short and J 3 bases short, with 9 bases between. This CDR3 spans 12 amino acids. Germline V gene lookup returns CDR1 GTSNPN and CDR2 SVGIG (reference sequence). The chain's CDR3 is CAWTQAHTEAFF. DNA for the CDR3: TGTGCCTGGACCCAGGCCCACACTGAAGCTTTCTTT. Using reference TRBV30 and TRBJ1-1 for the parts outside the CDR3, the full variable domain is SQTIHQWPATLVQPVGSPLSLECTVEGTSNPNLYWYRQAAGRGLQLLFYSVGIGQISSEVPQNLSASRPQDRQFILSSKKLLLSDSGFYLCAWTQAHTEAFFGQGTRLTVV.

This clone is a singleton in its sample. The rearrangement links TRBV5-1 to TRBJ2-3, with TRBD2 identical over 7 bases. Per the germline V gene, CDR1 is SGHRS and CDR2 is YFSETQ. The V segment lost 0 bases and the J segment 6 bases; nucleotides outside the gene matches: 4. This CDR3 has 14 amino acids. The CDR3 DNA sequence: TGCGCCAGCAGCTTGGGACTAGCACACGATACGCAGTATTTT. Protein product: CASSLGLAHDTQYF.

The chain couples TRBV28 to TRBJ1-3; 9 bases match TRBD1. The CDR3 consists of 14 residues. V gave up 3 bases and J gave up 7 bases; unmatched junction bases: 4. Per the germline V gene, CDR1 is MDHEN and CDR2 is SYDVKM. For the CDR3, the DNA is TGTGCCAGCAGTTTGACAGGGGGGTCCAACACCATATATTTT. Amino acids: CASSLTGGSNTIYF.

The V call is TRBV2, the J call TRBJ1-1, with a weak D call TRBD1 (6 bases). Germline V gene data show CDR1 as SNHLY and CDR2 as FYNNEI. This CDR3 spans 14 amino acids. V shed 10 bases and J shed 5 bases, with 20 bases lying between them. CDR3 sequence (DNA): TGTGCCACCTGGGGGGGGCGGGGATCGACTGAAGCTTTCTTT. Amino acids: CATWGGRGSTEAFF.

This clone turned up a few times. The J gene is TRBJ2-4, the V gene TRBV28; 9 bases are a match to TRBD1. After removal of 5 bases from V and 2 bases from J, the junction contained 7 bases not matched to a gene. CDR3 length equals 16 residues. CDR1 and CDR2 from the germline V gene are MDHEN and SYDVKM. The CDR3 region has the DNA TGTGCCAGCAGTCTACCGGGACAGGGTTCCAAAAACATTCAGTACTTC. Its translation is CASSLPGQGSKNIQYF.

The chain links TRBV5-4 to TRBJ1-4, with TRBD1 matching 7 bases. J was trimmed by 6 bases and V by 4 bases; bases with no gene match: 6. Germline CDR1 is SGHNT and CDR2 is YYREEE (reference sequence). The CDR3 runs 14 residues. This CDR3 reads CASSRTGGDEKLFF. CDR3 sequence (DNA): TGTGCCAGCAGCCGGACAGGAGGGGATGAAAAACTGTTTTTT.